A selection of T cell receptor beta chains follows, all from one sample in a study of CD8 T cells in Susac syndrome. TCRdb called the immunoSEQ multiplex PCR reads again in MiXCR, with one record for every CDR3 protein. The sample has under 200,000 distinct CDR3 sequences, approximately 95% seen once. The sample comprised CD8+ T cells from PBMCs. These receptors were collected from a human donor with Susac syndrome. Both conserved end residues are part of each CDR3. A D gene is named only where the DNA matches it firmly. For some rows the clone size is stated as once, few or many, or as a class when expanded; others skip it.

CDR3aa: CSVVSPGGSTEAFF; CDR3nt: TGCAGCGTTGTCTCCCCCGGGGGAAGCACTGAAGCTTTCTTT; d_gene: .; abundance: .; v_gene: TRBV29-1; j_gene: TRBJ1-1
CDR3aa: CAWNAGLLSSPLHF; CDR3nt: TGTGCCTGGAATGCGGGACTTCTGTCATCACCCCTCCACTTT; d_gene: .; abundance: .; v_gene: TRBV30; j_gene: TRBJ1-6
CDR3aa: CASSQEGGDEQFF; CDR3nt: TGTGCCAGCAGCCAAGAAGGTGGGGATGAGCAGTTCTTC; d_gene: .; abundance: .; v_gene: TRBV4-2; j_gene: TRBJ2-1
CDR3aa: CASSYNGRALDEQYF; CDR3nt: TGTGCCAGCAGTTATAACGGGAGGGCTCTGGACGAGCAGTACTTC; d_gene: TRBD2; abundance: .; v_gene: TRBV6-6; j_gene: TRBJ2-7
CDR3aa: CASSQELTINQPQHF; CDR3nt: TGCGCCAGCAGCCAAGAACTTACAATTAATCAGCCCCAGCATTTT; d_gene: .; abundance: once; v_gene: TRBV4-1; j_gene: TRBJ1-5
CDR3aa: CASSGGLAGVDEQFF; CDR3nt: TGTGCCAGCAGTGGGGGACTAGCGGGAGTGGATGAGCAGTTCTTC; d_gene: TRBD2; abundance: few; v_gene: TRBV2; j_gene: TRBJ2-1
CDR3aa: CASSYPGYEQYF; CDR3nt: TGTGCCAGCAGTTATCCGGGATACGAGCAGTACTTC; d_gene: .; abundance: .; v_gene: TRBV6-6; j_gene: TRBJ2-7
CDR3aa: CASSPSGQPQETQYF; CDR3nt: TGTGCCAGCAGCCCCTCCGGACAGCCCCAAGAGACCCAGTACTTC; d_gene: .; abundance: .; v_gene: TRBV11-2; j_gene: TRBJ2-5
CDR3aa: CASSQEGQGGAEAFF; CDR3nt: TGCGCCAGCAGCCAAGAGGGACAGGGGGGAGCTGAAGCTTTCTTT; d_gene: TRBD1; abundance: .; v_gene: TRBV4-1; j_gene: TRBJ1-1
CDR3aa: CATSEFGVDIGGEQFF; CDR3nt: TGTGCCACCAGTGAGTTTGGTGTAGACATCGGCGGTGAGCAGTTCTTC; d_gene: .; abundance: .; v_gene: TRBV24-1; j_gene: TRBJ2-1
CDR3aa: CATLKEGYGTVGELFF; CDR3nt: TGTGCCACCCTAAAAGAGGGTTACGGGACGGTCGGGGAGCTGTTTTTT; d_gene: .; abundance: .; v_gene: TRBV2; j_gene: TRBJ2-2
CDR3aa: CASSQGGARYGYTF; CDR3nt: TGTGCCAGCAGCCAGGGAGGGGCCCGTTATGGCTACACCTTC; d_gene: .; abundance: .; v_gene: TRBV3-1; j_gene: TRBJ1-2
CDR3aa: CSARNPGLAGGNEQFF; CDR3nt: TGCAGTGCTAGAAACCCGGGACTAGCGGGAGGAAATGAGCAGTTCTTC; d_gene: TRBD2; abundance: once; v_gene: TRBV20-1; j_gene: TRBJ2-1
CDR3aa: CSVLIPGNYEQYF; CDR3nt: TGCAGCGTACTAATCCCCGGGAACTACGAGCAGTACTTC; d_gene: .; abundance: .; v_gene: TRBV29-1; j_gene: TRBJ2-7
CDR3aa: CASSQLTGTYEQYF; CDR3nt: TGTGCCAGCAGCCAACTGACAGGGACCTACGAGCAGTACTTC; d_gene: TRBD1; abundance: .; v_gene: TRBV3-1; j_gene: TRBJ2-7
CDR3aa: CASSPPGGTQYF; CDR3nt: TGTGCCAGCAGCCCACCCGGAGGTACGCAGTATTTT; d_gene: .; abundance: .; v_gene: TRBV3-1; j_gene: TRBJ2-3
CDR3aa: CASSPGTASAAFF; CDR3nt: TGTGCCAGCAGCCCCGGGACAGCGAGTGCAGCTTTCTTT; d_gene: TRBD1; abundance: .; v_gene: TRBV7-3; j_gene: TRBJ1-1
CDR3aa: CASSEGNQGMAYGYTF; CDR3nt: TGTGCCAGCAGCGAAGGGAACCAGGGGATGGCCTATGGCTACACCTTC; d_gene: .; abundance: once; v_gene: TRBV9; j_gene: TRBJ1-2
CDR3aa: CASSLRRGEFF; CDR3nt: TGTGCCAGCAGTTTACGGAGAGGAGAATTCTTC; d_gene: .; abundance: .; v_gene: TRBV12-3/TRBV12-4; j_gene: TRBJ2-1
CDR3aa: CASSSGTIAYEQYF; CDR3nt: TGTGCCAGCAGTTCCGGGACGATCGCATACGAGCAGTACTTC; d_gene: .; abundance: .; v_gene: TRBV27; j_gene: TRBJ2-7
CDR3aa: CASSPYRTQRTDTQYF; CDR3nt: TGTGCCAGCAGTCCCTATCGGACCCAGAGGACAGATACGCAGTATTTT; d_gene: .; abundance: .; v_gene: TRBV6-1; j_gene: TRBJ2-3
CDR3aa: CASSGQNEQFF; CDR3nt: TGTGCCAGCAGTGGACAGAATGAGCAGTTCTTC; d_gene: .; abundance: .; v_gene: TRBV2; j_gene: TRBJ2-1
CDR3aa: CASSYSGLGLEFYEQYF; CDR3nt: TGTGCCAGCAGTTACTCAGGGTTAGGACTAGAGTTCTACGAGCAGTACTTC; d_gene: TRBD2; abundance: .; v_gene: TRBV6-5; j_gene: TRBJ2-7
CDR3aa: CASSIPTDTQYF; CDR3nt: TGTGCCAGCAGCATCCCCACAGATACGCAGTATTTT; d_gene: .; abundance: .; v_gene: TRBV4-2; j_gene: TRBJ2-3
CDR3aa: CAIRIARERDTQYF; CDR3nt: TGTGCCATCAGGATAGCGAGAGAGCGGGATACGCAGTATTTT; d_gene: .; abundance: .; v_gene: TRBV10-3; j_gene: TRBJ2-3
CDR3aa: CASSQDVGGYTF; CDR3nt: TGCGCCAGCAGCCAAGATGTTGGTGGCTACACCTTC; d_gene: .; abundance: once; v_gene: TRBV4-1; j_gene: TRBJ1-2
CDR3aa: CASSGGLAYQETQYF; CDR3nt: TGTGCCAGCAGTGGGGGCCTAGCGTACCAAGAGACCCAGTACTTC; d_gene: .; abundance: .; v_gene: TRBV12-3/TRBV12-4; j_gene: TRBJ2-5
CDR3aa: CASSFGGPTNQPQHF; CDR3nt: TGTGCCAGCAGTTTCGGGGGGCCTACAAATCAGCCCCAGCATTTT; d_gene: .; abundance: .; v_gene: TRBV28; j_gene: TRBJ1-5
CDR3aa: CSARDSGTQYF; CDR3nt: TGCAGTGCTAGAGATTCGGGGACCCAGTACTTC; d_gene: .; abundance: .; v_gene: TRBV20-1; j_gene: TRBJ2-5
CDR3aa: CASSPGTSLGEQFF; CDR3nt: TGTGCCAGCAGCCCGGGGACTAGCCTAGGGGAGCAGTTCTTC; d_gene: TRBD2; abundance: .; v_gene: TRBV12-3/TRBV12-4; j_gene: TRBJ2-1
CDR3aa: CSVERGQGSYEQYF; CDR3nt: TGCAGCGTTGAAAGGGGGCAGGGCTCCTACGAGCAGTACTTC; d_gene: TRBD1; abundance: once; v_gene: TRBV29-1; j_gene: TRBJ2-7
CDR3aa: CASSQIGGSSYEQYF; CDR3nt: TGTGCCAGCAGCCAAATAGGCGGAAGCTCCTACGAGCAGTACTTC; d_gene: .; abundance: .; v_gene: TRBV3-1; j_gene: TRBJ2-7
CDR3aa: CASSKNTEAFF; CDR3nt: TGTGCCAGTAGTAAGAACACTGAAGCTTTCTTT; d_gene: .; abundance: .; v_gene: TRBV19; j_gene: TRBJ1-1
CDR3aa: CASRTGTGIYGYTF; CDR3nt: TGTGCCAGTAGGACCGGGACAGGGATCTATGGCTACACCTTC; d_gene: TRBD1; abundance: .; v_gene: TRBV19; j_gene: TRBJ1-2
CDR3aa: CASSHPEVYNEQFF; CDR3nt: TGTGCCAGCAGTCATCCAGAGGTCTACAATGAGCAGTTCTTC; d_gene: .; abundance: .; v_gene: TRBV28; j_gene: TRBJ2-1
CDR3aa: CATSDYLREGINEQFF; CDR3nt: TGTGCCACCAGTGATTACTTGCGGGAGGGTATCAATGAGCAGTTCTTC; d_gene: TRBD2; abundance: .; v_gene: TRBV24-1; j_gene: TRBJ2-1
CDR3aa: CASSPLLLAAGELFF; CDR3nt: TGTGCCAGCAGTCCCTTACTACTAGCGGCCGGGGAGCTGTTTTTT; d_gene: TRBD2; abundance: .; v_gene: TRBV27; j_gene: TRBJ2-2
CDR3aa: CASSFLSGRNTGELFF; CDR3nt: TGCGCCAGCAGCTTCCTTAGCGGGAGGAACACCGGGGAGCTGTTTTTT; d_gene: TRBD2; abundance: .; v_gene: TRBV5-1; j_gene: TRBJ2-2
CDR3aa: CASSLGAGTGELFF; CDR3nt: TGTGCCAGCAGTTTGGGGGCAGGCACCGGGGAGCTGTTTTTT; d_gene: .; abundance: .; v_gene: TRBV12-3/TRBV12-4; j_gene: TRBJ2-2
CDR3aa: CATSSDRLAGPYEQYF; CDR3nt: TGTGCCACCAGCAGCGACAGACTAGCGGGACCCTACGAGCAGTACTTC; d_gene: TRBD2; abundance: .; v_gene: TRBV15; j_gene: TRBJ2-7
CDR3aa: CASRPGLAGGLGETQYF; CDR3nt: TGTGCCAGCAGGCCTGGACTAGCGGGGGGCCTGGGAGAGACCCAGTACTTC; d_gene: TRBD2; abundance: .; v_gene: TRBV3-1; j_gene: TRBJ2-5
CDR3aa: CATSDSGVNQPQHF; CDR3nt: TGTGCCACCAGTGATTCAGGGGTAAATCAGCCCCAGCATTTT; d_gene: .; abundance: once; v_gene: TRBV24-1; j_gene: TRBJ1-5
CDR3aa: CAWSPSGGIPYEQYF; CDR3nt: TGTGCCTGGAGTCCTAGCGGGGGAATACCCTACGAGCAGTACTTC; d_gene: TRBD2; abundance: .; v_gene: TRBV30; j_gene: TRBJ2-7
CDR3aa: CASSPSPLSAGELFF; CDR3nt: TGCGCCAGCAGCCCAAGTCCACTGAGCGCCGGGGAGCTGTTTTTT; d_gene: .; abundance: .; v_gene: TRBV4-1; j_gene: TRBJ2-2
CDR3aa: CASSLTAGSGANVLTF; CDR3nt: TGCGCCAGCAGCTTGACGGCAGGGTCTGGGGCCAACGTCCTGACTTTC; d_gene: .; abundance: .; v_gene: TRBV5-1; j_gene: TRBJ2-6
CDR3aa: CASSPGQNPSYEQYF; CDR3nt: TGTGCCAGCAGCCCCGGACAGAACCCCTCCTACGAGCAGTACTTC; d_gene: .; abundance: .; v_gene: TRBV13; j_gene: TRBJ2-7
CDR3aa: CASSFPGREYTDTQYF; CDR3nt: TGCGCCAGCAGCTTCCCGGGCCGAGAATACACAGATACGCAGTATTTT; d_gene: .; abundance: .; v_gene: TRBV5-1; j_gene: TRBJ2-3
CDR3aa: CASSPRGEGQNFMNTEAFF; CDR3nt: TGTGCCAGCAGCCCAAGAGGAGAAGGACAGAACTTTATGAACACTGAAGCTTTCTTT; d_gene: .; abundance: .; v_gene: TRBV7-6; j_gene: TRBJ1-1
CDR3aa: CASRRLATGELFF; CDR3nt: TGTGCCAGCAGGCGACTAGCGACGGGGGAGCTGTTTTTT; d_gene: TRBD2; abundance: .; v_gene: TRBV5-5; j_gene: TRBJ2-2
CDR3aa: CASSHGPGTGNTIYF; CDR3nt: TGTGCCAGCAGCCATGGTCCAGGAACTGGAAACACCATATATTTT; d_gene: .; abundance: .; v_gene: TRBV14; j_gene: TRBJ1-3
CDR3aa: CASSVVIREQFF; CDR3nt: TGTGCCAGCAGTGTCGTAATCAGGGAGCAGTTCTTC; d_gene: .; abundance: .; v_gene: TRBV12-3/TRBV12-4; j_gene: TRBJ2-1
CDR3aa: CASRTSGTDTQYF; CDR3nt: TGTGCCAGTCGGACTAGCGGGACAGATACGCAGTATTTT; d_gene: TRBD2; abundance: .; v_gene: TRBV27; j_gene: TRBJ2-3
CDR3aa: CASTIGRELFF; CDR3nt: TGTGCCAGCACTATTGGCCGGGAGCTGTTTTTT; d_gene: .; abundance: .; v_gene: TRBV7-8; j_gene: TRBJ2-2
CDR3aa: CASSLQGTENSPLHF; CDR3nt: TGTGCCAGCAGCTTACAGGGTACAGAGAATTCACCCCTCCACTTT; d_gene: .; abundance: .; v_gene: TRBV6-5; j_gene: TRBJ1-6
CDR3aa: CASSQDGRGTDTQYF; CDR3nt: TGTGCCAGCAGCCAAGATGGGCGGGGCACAGATACGCAGTATTTT; d_gene: .; abundance: .; v_gene: TRBV3-1; j_gene: TRBJ2-3